A selection of T cell receptor beta chains follows, all from one sample in a study of blood T cells in healthy people across ages. TCRdb re-analysed the 5' RACE reads in MiXCR, keeping a single row per CDR3 protein. The sample contains roughly 1,700,000 distinct CDR3 sequences, 25% to 30% of which appear only once. Input material: blood. Every receptor here comes from a woman in her 30s in good health. Each CDR3 is given with its conserved first and last residue. Fields, in order: J gene, D gene, V gene, clone size, CDR3 protein, CDR3 DNA. A D gene is named only where the DNA matches it firmly. Size is stated for part of the rows, as once, few or many counts, or as a class when the clone is expanded.

J gene: TRBJ2-1; D gene: TRBD1; V gene: TRBV12-3/TRBV12-4; clone size: NA; CDR3 protein: CASTLRQGGLNEQFF; CDR3 DNA: TGTGCCAGCACCCTACGACAGGGGGGATTAAATGAGCAGTTCTTC
J gene: TRBJ2-5; D gene: NA; V gene: TRBV12-3/TRBV12-4; clone size: few; CDR3 protein: CASSFRHQETQYF; CDR3 DNA: TGTGCCAGCAGTTTTCGCCACCAAGAGACCCAGTACTTC
J gene: TRBJ2-1; D gene: NA; V gene: TRBV5-1; clone size: NA; CDR3 protein: CASSLPSRNEQFF; CDR3 DNA: TGCGCCAGCAGCTTGCCCTCCCGGAATGAGCAGTTCTTC
J gene: TRBJ2-6; D gene: NA; V gene: TRBV20-1; clone size: NA; CDR3 protein: CSTRSGANVLTF; CDR3 DNA: TGCAGTACTAGATCTGGGGCCAACGTCCTGACTTTC
J gene: TRBJ2-5; D gene: NA; V gene: TRBV9; clone size: many; CDR3 protein: CASSVSGRVQETQYF; CDR3 DNA: TGTGCCAGCAGCGTATCCGGTCGAGTTCAAGAGACCCAGTACTTC
J gene: TRBJ2-4; D gene: NA; V gene: TRBV2; clone size: many; CDR3 protein: CASTSEPTVAKNIQYF; CDR3 DNA: TGTGCCAGCACAAGCGAGCCGACCGTAGCCAAAAACATTCAGTACTTC
J gene: TRBJ2-1; D gene: NA; V gene: TRBV15; clone size: NA; CDR3 protein: CATSRDPGGNEQFF; CDR3 DNA: TGTGCCACCAGCAGAGATCCAGGGGGGAATGAGCAGTTCTTC
J gene: TRBJ2-7; D gene: TRBD1; V gene: TRBV20-1; clone size: few; CDR3 protein: CSAHPRDRGNEQYF; CDR3 DNA: TGCAGTGCTCACCCGAGGGACAGGGGGAACGAGCAGTACTTC
J gene: TRBJ1-2; D gene: NA; V gene: TRBV5-1; clone size: few; CDR3 protein: CASSPGTDVSGYTF; CDR3 DNA: TGCGCCAGCAGCCCTGGGACGGACGTTAGCGGCTACACCTTC
J gene: TRBJ2-7; D gene: NA; V gene: TRBV5-1; clone size: few; CDR3 protein: CASSGMDTQGYEQYF; CDR3 DNA: TGCGCCAGCAGCGGAATGGACACCCAGGGGTACGAGCAGTACTTC
J gene: TRBJ2-3; D gene: NA; V gene: TRBV6-5; clone size: NA; CDR3 protein: CASSGTRSLPDTQYF; CDR3 DNA: TGTGCCAGCAGCGGTACTAGAAGTCTGCCAGATACGCAGTATTTT
J gene: TRBJ1-5; D gene: NA; V gene: TRBV12-3/TRBV12-4; clone size: NA; CDR3 protein: CASSFKLSPQHF; CDR3 DNA: TGTGCCAGCAGTTTTAAGCTCTCGCCCCAGCATTTT
J gene: TRBJ2-4; D gene: NA; V gene: TRBV4-3; clone size: many; CDR3 protein: CASSQEDGWDKNIQYF; CDR3 DNA: TGCGCCAGCAGCCAAGAGGACGGCTGGGACAAAAACATTCAGTACTTC
J gene: TRBJ2-3; D gene: TRBD2; V gene: TRBV7-2; clone size: few; CDR3 protein: CASSHGGRASTDTQYF; CDR3 DNA: TGTGCCAGCAGCCATGGGGGGAGGGCCAGCACAGATACGCAGTATTTT
J gene: TRBJ2-3; D gene: NA; V gene: TRBV7-2; clone size: NA; CDR3 protein: CASSLRGGWGWDTQYF; CDR3 DNA: TGTGCCAGCAGCCTCCGCGGGGGCTGGGGTTGGGATACGCAGTATTTT
J gene: TRBJ1-2; D gene: NA; V gene: TRBV4-3; clone size: many; CDR3 protein: CASSQDQGTGYTF; CDR3 DNA: TGCGCCAGCAGCCAAGATCAGGGAACGGGCTACACCTTC
J gene: TRBJ1-6; D gene: TRBD1; V gene: TRBV25-1; clone size: NA; CDR3 protein: CASSPQGYNSPLHF; CDR3 DNA: TGTGCCAGCAGTCCACAGGGGTATAATTCACCCCTCCACTTT
J gene: TRBJ1-2; D gene: TRBD1; V gene: TRBV9; clone size: NA; CDR3 protein: CASSPGTGVRYGYTF; CDR3 DNA: TGTGCCAGCAGCCCCGGGACAGGGGTTAGGTATGGCTACACCTTC
J gene: TRBJ2-1; D gene: NA; V gene: TRBV18; clone size: NA; CDR3 protein: CASSPQRGGSNNEQFF; CDR3 DNA: TGTGCCAGCTCACCTCAAAGAGGCGGGTCGAACAATGAGCAGTTCTTC
J gene: TRBJ2-2; D gene: TRBD1; V gene: TRBV7-9; clone size: few; CDR3 protein: CASATGTGRTGELFF; CDR3 DNA: TGTGCCAGCGCAACCGGGACAGGGAGAACCGGGGAGCTGTTTTTT
J gene: TRBJ2-1; D gene: NA; V gene: TRBV12-3/TRBV12-4; clone size: few; CDR3 protein: CASSPNGDNEQFF; CDR3 DNA: TGTGCCAGCAGCCCCAATGGGGACAATGAGCAGTTCTTC
J gene: TRBJ1-5; D gene: NA; V gene: TRBV7-2; clone size: few; CDR3 protein: CASSSPYSNQPQHF; CDR3 DNA: TGTGCCAGCAGCTCCCCTTATAGCAATCAGCCCCAGCATTTT
J gene: TRBJ2-5; D gene: TRBD1; V gene: TRBV10-3; clone size: few; CDR3 protein: CAISLEDRAGTQYF; CDR3 DNA: TGTGCCATCAGTCTCGAAGACAGGGCCGGGACCCAGTACTTC
J gene: TRBJ2-1; D gene: NA; V gene: TRBV6-2/TRBV6-3; clone size: NA; CDR3 protein: CASGLTGVSYNEQFF; CDR3 DNA: TGTGCCAGCGGTTTAACAGGAGTCTCCTACAATGAGCAGTTCTTC
J gene: TRBJ2-7; D gene: TRBD1; V gene: TRBV7-6; clone size: many; CDR3 protein: CASSGSPGQGANEQYF; CDR3 DNA: TGTGCCAGCAGCGGTAGCCCGGGACAGGGCGCCAACGAGCAGTACTTC
J gene: TRBJ1-2; D gene: NA; V gene: TRBV7-9; clone size: few; CDR3 protein: CASTGTGTPLNYGYTF; CDR3 DNA: TGTGCCAGCACGGGTACCGGGACACCTCTCAACTATGGCTACACCTTC
J gene: TRBJ2-1; D gene: TRBD2; V gene: TRBV28; clone size: NA; CDR3 protein: CASSSTGLARREQFF; CDR3 DNA: TGTGCCAGCAGTTCGACGGGACTAGCACGCCGTGAGCAGTTCTTC
J gene: TRBJ2-4; D gene: NA; V gene: TRBV12-3/TRBV12-4; clone size: many; CDR3 protein: CASRERGRKNIQYF; CDR3 DNA: TGTGCCAGCAGGGAACGGGGACGTAAAAACATTCAGTACTTC
J gene: TRBJ2-7; D gene: NA; V gene: TRBV6-5; clone size: NA; CDR3 protein: CASSYSGLSGGYEQYF; CDR3 DNA: TGTGCCAGCAGTTACTCGGGGCTGTCTGGCGGCTACGAGCAGTACTTC
J gene: TRBJ2-5; D gene: NA; V gene: TRBV6-2/TRBV6-3; clone size: few; CDR3 protein: CASSYRQTRETQYF; CDR3 DNA: TGTGCCAGCAGTTATCGGCAGACTCGGGAGACCCAGTACTTC
J gene: TRBJ2-5; D gene: NA; V gene: TRBV6-5; clone size: few; CDR3 protein: CASIRPYGEEETQYF; CDR3 DNA: TGTGCCAGCATCCGCCCCTACGGGGAAGAAGAGACCCAGTACTTC
J gene: TRBJ1-2; D gene: NA; V gene: TRBV14; clone size: few; CDR3 protein: CASSQDLSYGYTF; CDR3 DNA: TGTGCCAGCAGCCAAGACTTAAGTTATGGCTACACCTTC
J gene: TRBJ2-7; D gene: NA; V gene: TRBV6-6; clone size: many; CDR3 protein: CASSYSGPAYEQYF; CDR3 DNA: TGTGCCAGCAGTTACTCGGGACCAGCCTACGAGCAGTACTTC
J gene: TRBJ1-4; D gene: NA; V gene: TRBV12-5; clone size: few; CDR3 protein: CASGLVLRATNEKLFF; CDR3 DNA: TGTGCTAGTGGTTTGGTACTGAGGGCAACTAATGAAAAACTGTTTTTT
J gene: TRBJ2-7; D gene: TRBD1; V gene: TRBV5-1; clone size: few; CDR3 protein: CASSSSRGQGTEQYF; CDR3 DNA: TGCGCCAGCAGCTCTTCCCGGGGACAGGGGACCGAACAGTACTTC
J gene: TRBJ1-1; D gene: NA; V gene: TRBV20-1; clone size: NA; CDR3 protein: CSAEEKTEAFF; CDR3 DNA: TGCAGTGCGGAAGAGAAGACTGAAGCTTTCTTT
J gene: TRBJ1-5; D gene: NA; V gene: TRBV24-1; clone size: many; CDR3 protein: CATSESGDRNQPQHF; CDR3 DNA: TGTGCCACCAGTGAGTCAGGGGATCGCAATCAGCCCCAGCATTTT
J gene: TRBJ2-7; D gene: TRBD2; V gene: TRBV5-5; clone size: NA; CDR3 protein: CASSLGVAGGLSSYEQYF; CDR3 DNA: TGTGCCAGCAGCTTGGGGGTAGCGGGGGGTCTCAGCTCCTACGAGCAGTACTTC
J gene: TRBJ2-1; D gene: NA; V gene: TRBV7-2; clone size: many; CDR3 protein: CASSFRGRDNEQFF; CDR3 DNA: TGTGCCAGCAGCTTTCGCGGGCGAGACAATGAGCAGTTCTTC
J gene: TRBJ2-1; D gene: NA; V gene: TRBV29-1; clone size: many; CDR3 protein: CVVGNNEQFF; CDR3 DNA: TGCGTGGTGGGTAACAATGAGCAGTTCTTC
J gene: TRBJ2-1; D gene: NA; V gene: TRBV4-1; clone size: NA; CDR3 protein: CASTRSRGGYNEQFF; CDR3 DNA: TGCGCCAGCACCCGATCCAGGGGGGGCTACAATGAGCAGTTCTTC
J gene: TRBJ1-4; D gene: TRBD1; V gene: TRBV3-1; clone size: NA; CDR3 protein: CASRIRDRGGEKLFF; CDR3 DNA: TGTGCCAGCAGGATACGGGACAGGGGAGGTGAAAAACTGTTTTTT
J gene: TRBJ2-2; D gene: TRBD1; V gene: TRBV11-2; clone size: NA; CDR3 protein: CASSLNSGQGDGVLFF; CDR3 DNA: TGTGCCAGCAGCTTAAATTCGGGGCAGGGGGACGGGGTGCTGTTTTTT
J gene: TRBJ2-3; D gene: TRBD2; V gene: TRBV20-1; clone size: NA; CDR3 protein: CSAPGTSNTDTQYF; CDR3 DNA: TGCAGTGCACCCGGGACTAGTAACACAGATACGCAGTATTTT
J gene: TRBJ1-5; D gene: NA; V gene: TRBV20-1; clone size: NA; CDR3 protein: CSAREIQGTFTSSQPQHF; CDR3 DNA: TGCAGTGCTAGAGAGATACAGGGAACCTTCACCTCTTCTCAGCCCCAGCATTTT
J gene: TRBJ2-1; D gene: TRBD2; V gene: TRBV29-1; clone size: many; CDR3 protein: CSVDRSGGINEQFF; CDR3 DNA: TGCAGCGTTGACAGGAGCGGGGGGATCAATGAGCAGTTCTTC
J gene: TRBJ2-1; D gene: NA; V gene: TRBV19; clone size: NA; CDR3 protein: CTSSIGVREQFF; CDR3 DNA: TGTACCAGTAGTATAGGGGTTAGGGAACAGTTCTTC
J gene: TRBJ2-1; D gene: NA; V gene: TRBV2; clone size: NA; CDR3 protein: CAGIPQGGEQFF; CDR3 DNA: TGTGCCGGCATCCCCCAGGGAGGTGAGCAGTTCTTC
J gene: TRBJ2-1; D gene: NA; V gene: TRBV30; clone size: NA; CDR3 protein: CAWNGGANNEQFF; CDR3 DNA: TGTGCCTGGAACGGCGGGGCCAACAATGAGCAGTTCTTC
J gene: TRBJ1-5; D gene: NA; V gene: TRBV11-2; clone size: NA; CDR3 protein: CASSSGRGTGNQPQHF; CDR3 DNA: TGTGCCAGCAGCTCCGGGAGGGGGACCGGCAATCAGCCCCAGCATTTT
J gene: TRBJ1-5; D gene: NA; V gene: TRBV5-6; clone size: NA; CDR3 protein: CASSTLRGQSNQPQHF; CDR3 DNA: TGTGCCAGCAGCACGCTTCGAGGACAGAGCAATCAGCCCCAGCATTTT